The subject of this entry is one TCR beta chain. This entry is derived from a study of blood T cell repertoires in COVID-19. Germline V CDR1 and CDR2: LNHNV, YYDKDF (reference sequence). The CDR3 runs to 16 residues. The junction had 5 bases not matched to a gene; V was cut back by 1 base and J by 3 bases. Sequenced by immunoSEQ multiplex PCR; TCRdb stores in-frame clones only, minus some. The sample has approximately 85,000 clones, roughly 89% seen once; the top ten hold 2% to 3%. The receptor comes from a man between 50 and 59 years old with acute or convalescent COVID-19. The material sequenced was peripheral blood. The rearrangement uses TRBV15 and TRBJ2-3; 9 nucleotides agree with TRBD1. The CDR3 sequence: CATSRGGQGETDTQYF. CDR3 DNA: TGTGCCACCAGCAGAGGGGGACAGGGAGAGACAGATACGCAGTATTTT. Supplemented by reference TRBV15 and TRBJ2-3, the full variable domain reads DAMVIQNPRYQVTQFGKPVTLSCSQTLNHNVMYWYQQKSSQAPKLLFHYYDKDFNNEADTPDNFQSRRPNTSFCFLDIRSPGLGDTAMYLCATSRGGQGETDTQYFGPGTRLTVL.